The TCR beta chain described here comes from a study of T cell responses to AZD1222 COVID-19 vaccine. Regarding the study as a whole: The donors showed a predominance of white British ancestry and of females, with possible underestimation of clonal diversity. Of the AZD1222 recipients, only 5 or 6 were seropositive at baseline. Following two doses of AZD1222, Spike-specific TCR breadth and depth rose. After the peak T cell response, and only then, were repertoires sampled.

TCRdb's copy holds only in-frame clones and misses some; the assay was immunoSEQ multiplex PCR. The sample records 90,000 to 120,000 clones, under 95% being singletons. As to this clone: Its antigen remains unidentified.

The sequencing here drew on peripheral blood, taken 28 days after the second AZD1222 dose. The sequence derives from an adult who received the AZD1222 COVID-19 vaccine.

The CDR3 sequence is CASSEQGASYEQYF. CDR3 DNA: TGTGCCAGCAGTGAACAGGGGGCCTCCTACGAGCAGTACTTC. This sequence joins TRBV2 and TRBJ2-7; TRBD1 aligns across 8 bases. Germline values: CDR1 SNHLY, CDR2 FYNNEI. The V segment lost 2 bases and the J segment 0 bases; nucleotides outside the gene matches: 0. The CDR3 contains 14 residues.